The T cell receptor beta chain described here comes from a study of cytomegalovirus exposure and HLA in healthy donors. Germline V gene sequence: CDR1 MNHEY, CDR2 SMNVEV (reference sequence). V was pared by 7 bases and J by 1 base, with 13 bases between. The length of the CDR3 is 14 residues. The PCR contained 60 Vbeta and 13 Jbeta primers. The data were produced by immunoSEQ multiplex PCR, yet TCRdb's version contains in-frame clones alone and is incomplete. The data show 150,000 or so clones, approximately 82% seen once. Material: PBMCs. The sequence came from a man in his late teens or twenties in good health and CMV-seropositive. The V gene is TRBV27, the J gene TRBJ1-1; D not resolved. CDR3 loop: CASTQSGRNTEAFF. CDR3 DNA sequence: TGTGCCAGCACCCAATCTGGGAGGAACACTGAAGCTTTCTTT.